The present T cell receptor beta chain was sequenced within a study of a mutant IDH1 vaccine in newly diagnosed glioma. Study context: Vaccine administration was initiated 4-6 weeks following radiotherapy alone, or with temozolomide cycles. Sex distribution of treated patients was approximately 60% male and about 38% female; mean age was around 40 years.

In the case of this clone: Its target is unknown.

The protocol was immunoSEQ multiplex PCR, while the TCRdb copy is restricted to in-frame clones and leaves out a portion. The repertoire includes about 60,000 clones, about four fifths of them detected once, and around 3.5% sits in the top ten. Regarding time point: week 11, during vaccination. In every dose of vaccine, 300 ug of mutant IDH1 20-mer peptide was given alongside topical imiquimod. The donor cohort comprised cases of new WHO grade 3 or 4 IDH1-mutant, ATRX-lost astrocytoma. The CDR3 loop spans 13 amino acids. In germline, CDR1 is SQVTM, CDR2 ANQGSEA. Trimming stripped 6 bases from V and 3 bases from J, with 14 bases between. Findings and limits, study-wide: Pseudoprogression appears to have had no connection to changes in top peripheral T cell clonotypes.

This sequence joins TRBV29-1 and TRBJ1-1, with D possibly being TRBD1 (6 bases). This sequence originates from a man under 40 with glioma. This specimen consisted of PBMCs, obtained from a glioma patient whose treatment included an IDH1 peptide vaccine. DNA for the CDR3: TGCAGCGTCGCTGGGGGCCTATACACTGAAGCTTTCTTT. It encodes CSVAGGLYTEAFF. The complete variable domain, with remaining parts taken from reference TRBV29-1 and TRBJ1-1, reads SAVISQKPSRDICQRGTSLTIQCQVDSQVTMMFWYRQQPGQSLTLIATANQGSEATYESGFVIDKFPISRPNLTFSTLTVSNMSPEDSSIYLCSVAGGLYTEAFFGQGTRLTVV.